These T cell receptor beta chains were read from a single sample in a study of T-cell memory formation after mild COVID-19. Each CDR3 protein gets one entry after TCRdb re-called the 5' RACE reads with MiXCR. The sample includes fewer than 450,000 distinct CDR3 sequences, under 25% of them seen just once. Sequenced material: PBMCs or a T cell subset sorted from them (not recorded which). All receptors derive from an adult woman who had mild COVID-19 (a few samples of this study predate the infection). Cell type and time point are not known. The CDR3 runs from the conserved cysteine through the conserved F or W. The order of the fields is clone size, V gene, D gene, J gene, CDR3 length, CDR3 DNA, CDR3 protein. The D gene is left open where the match is weak. For some rows the clone size is stated as once, few or many, or as a class when expanded; others skip it.

>few|TRBV24-1|NA|TRBJ1-1|12
TGTGCCACCGCGACAGAGAACACTGAAGCTTTCTTT
CATATENTEAFF
>NA|TRBV7-6|NA|TRBJ2-5|15
TGTGCCAGCAGCTCCTCGTCCGAGGGGGGGAGGACCCAGTACTTC
CASSSSSEGGRTQYF
>NA|TRBV7-8|NA|TRBJ2-7|16
TGTGCCAGCAGCCCAAGTACCTTCGGGGTCTCCTACGAGCAGTACTTC
CASSPSTFGVSYEQYF
>NA|TRBV7-6|NA|TRBJ1-2|18
TGTGCCAGCAGCTTAGATCTCCGGGAGCTAACCCCTAACTATGGCTACACCTTC
CASSLDLRELTPNYGYTF
>NA|TRBV15|NA|TRBJ1-1|15
TGTGCCACCAGCAGAGACCGAAACTTGAACACTGAAGCTTTCTTT
CATSRDRNLNTEAFF
>NA|TRBV10-3|TRBD2|TRBJ2-1|16
TGTGCCATCAGTGAGGACTCTAGCGGGGGGATTGGGGAGCAGTTCTTC
CAISEDSSGGIGEQFF
>NA|TRBV20-1|NA|TRBJ2-7|11
TGCAGTGTGATGGGGGGTCACGAGCAGTACTTC
CSVMGGHEQYF
>few|TRBV6-5|NA|TRBJ2-3|12
TGTGCCTCAATGGGGGTCCGACGTACGCAGTATTTT
CASMGVRRTQYF
>NA|TRBV12-3/TRBV12-4|NA|TRBJ1-2|11
TGTGCCAGCAGTTCGACAGTTTCCTACACCTTC
CASSSTVSYTF
>NA|TRBV7-9|TRBD2|TRBJ2-5|15
TGTGCCAGCAGCTTAGGGACAGCGGGGGAAGAGACCCAGTACTTC
CASSLGTAGEETQYF
>NA|TRBV20-1|NA|TRBJ1-6|16
TGCAGTGCTAGAGGGACCCCGGGACGGGAGAATTCACCCCTCCACTTT
CSARGTPGRENSPLHF
>NA|TRBV20-1|TRBD2|TRBJ2-1|16
TGCAGTGCTAGAAACCCGACTAGCACTAAGCCCAATGAGCAGTTCTTC
CSARNPTSTKPNEQFF
>few|TRBV29-1|NA|TRBJ1-1|13
TGCAGCGTGGAGGACAGACGCTACACTGAAGCTTTCTTT
CSVEDRRYTEAFF
>NA|TRBV12-3/TRBV12-4|NA|TRBJ2-1|15
TGTGCCAGCAGTTTAAACCCACTTGCAGCCCGAGAGCAGTTCTTC
CASSLNPLAAREQFF
>NA|TRBV7-9|TRBD2|TRBJ2-7|16
TGTGCCAGCAGCCAGGAAGGGGTAGCGGGGAGCTACGAGCAGTACTTC
CASSQEGVAGSYEQYF
>NA|TRBV29-1|NA|TRBJ2-1|12
TGCAGCGTCGAGGGAGAACAACCTCAGCAGTTCTTC
CSVEGEQPQQFF
>NA|TRBV12-3/TRBV12-4|NA|TRBJ1-1|14
TGTGCCAGCAGTGCCGAGGGGTTGTACACTGAAGCTTTCTTT
CASSAEGLYTEAFF
>few|TRBV20-1|TRBD2|TRBJ2-7|15
TGCAGTGCTCTCAGGGTAGCGGGAGGGATCTACGAGCAGTACTTC
CSALRVAGGIYEQYF
>NA|TRBV6-1|NA|TRBJ1-2|12
TGTGTCCAGCGGACTTACGTAGGGGGCTACACCTTC
CVQRTYVGGYTF
>NA|TRBV30|TRBD1|TRBJ2-1|13
TGTGCCTGGCAGGGGGCCTCCTACAATGAGCAGTTCTTC
CAWQGASYNEQFF
>NA|TRBV12-3/TRBV12-4|TRBD1|TRBJ2-5|15
TGTGCCAGCAGTTTAGCCCGACAGGGATGGGAGACCCAGTACTTC
CASSLARQGWETQYF
>few|TRBV20-1|NA|TRBJ1-5|12
TGCAGTGCCAGGACAGAAAATCAGCCCCAGCATTTT
CSARTENQPQHF
>few|TRBV10-2|TRBD1|TRBJ1-1|13
TGCGCCAGCACCCCGGGACAGGGGGGAGGAGCTTTCTTT
CASTPGQGGGAFF
>NA|TRBV5-5|NA|TRBJ2-6|13
TGTGCCAGCAGCCACGCTGGGGCCAACGTCCTGACTTTC
CASSHAGANVLTF
>many|TRBV5-1|NA|TRBJ2-7|16
TGCGCCAGCAGCTTCGGGTGGTGGACAGCCTCCTACGAGCAGTACTTC
CASSFGWWTASYEQYF
>NA|TRBV7-3|NA|TRBJ1-1|15
TGTGCCAGCAGCTTAACGCGGGGTGAGAACACTGAAGCTTTCTTT
CASSLTRGENTEAFF
>few|TRBV20-1|NA|TRBJ1-5|14
TGCAGTGCTAGAGATGGTTATGGCAATCAGCCCCAGCATTTT
CSARDGYGNQPQHF
>NA|TRBV4-1|NA|TRBJ2-4|15
TGCGCCAGCAGCCAAGTAGCAGTAGCCAAAAACATTCAGTACTTC
CASSQVAVAKNIQYF
>NA|TRBV12-3/TRBV12-4|TRBD2|TRBJ2-5|14
TGTGCCACCTCTCGGACTAGCGGCCAAGAGACCCAGTACTTC
CATSRTSGQETQYF
>NA|TRBV14|NA|TRBJ2-5|13
TGTGCCAGCAGCCAACTAGGCCCGGAGACCCAGTACTTC
CASSQLGPETQYF
>few|TRBV29-1|NA|TRBJ1-1|13
TGCAGCTCCAGGGGAAGATCGAACACTGAAGCTTTCTTT
CSSRGRSNTEAFF
>NA|TRBV7-7|TRBD2|TRBJ2-3|15
TGTGCCAGCAGCTTAGAACGGGGGGGCACAGATACGCAGTATTTT
CASSLERGGTDTQYF
>NA|TRBV3-1|TRBD1|TRBJ1-5|16
TGTGCCAGCAGCCAGGCCGGGACAGCGGGCAATCAGCCCCAGCATTTT
CASSQAGTAGNQPQHF
>NA|TRBV2|TRBD2|TRBJ2-7|13
TGTGCCAGCAGCGGGACTAGTAGCAACGAGCAGTACTTC
CASSGTSSNEQYF
>NA|TRBV6-5|NA|TRBJ1-2|15
TGTGCCAGCAGTTACTTAAAGGGAGTGAACTATGGCTACACCTTC
CASSYLKGVNYGYTF
>NA|TRBV20-1|NA|TRBJ1-1|13
TGCAGTGCTAGAAAGGAATGGCAGGGGGAAGCTTTCTTT
CSARKEWQGEAFF
>few|TRBV4-1|NA|TRBJ2-7|14
TGCGCCAGCAGCCAAGAAAAGCGGTCCTACGAGCAGTACTTC
CASSQEKRSYEQYF
>few|TRBV7-2|NA|TRBJ2-1|13
TGTGCCAGCAGCTCACCAGCTCTGCGCGGGAACATCTTC
CASSSPALRGNIF
>few|TRBV5-1|NA|TRBJ2-7|14
TGCGCCAGCAGCTTGGCACAGGGGAGGCACGAGCAGTACTTC
CASSLAQGRHEQYF
>NA|TRBV6-6|NA|TRBJ2-7|14
TGTGCCAGCACCCCGCAACCCCAGTCCTACGAGCAGTACTTC
CASTPQPQSYEQYF
>NA|TRBV5-6|TRBD2|TRBJ2-3|15
TGTGCCAGCAGGGCCGGGACTAGCAGCACAGATACGCAGTATTTT
CASRAGTSSTDTQYF
>few|TRBV5-6|NA|TRBJ2-1|15
TGTGCCAGCAGCCTCCCGGGACTCCTATACAATGAGCAGTTCTTC
CASSLPGLLYNEQFF
>few|TRBV20-1|NA|TRBJ2-1|15
TGCAGTGCTCTCCGGGGGACCCTACAGTACAATGAGCAGTTCTTC
CSALRGTLQYNEQFF
>NA|TRBV9|TRBD1|TRBJ2-3|15
TGTGCCAGCAGCGACACAGGGGGCCAGGGAGATACGCAGTATTTT
CASSDTGGQGDTQYF
>few|TRBV18|NA|TRBJ2-3|14
TGTGCCAGCTCACCAAGCGGGTCGGCAGATACGCAGTATTTT
CASSPSGSADTQYF
>NA|TRBV2|TRBD1|TRBJ2-7|17
TGTGCCACCCTGATTGTAGGACAGGAAAGGATTGGTTTCGAGCAGTACTTC
CATLIVGQERIGFEQYF
>NA|TRBV11-3|TRBD1|TRBJ2-1|14
TGTGCCAGCAGCGTAGGGGGCCCCTACAATGAGCAGTTCTTC
CASSVGGPYNEQFF
>once|TRBV7-2|NA|TRBJ2-7|17
TGTGCCAGCAGCCCAGGTATAGTCGGGATTCACTCCTACGAGCAGTACTTC
CASSPGIVGIHSYEQYF
>NA|TRBV18|NA|TRBJ2-3|14
TGTGCCAGCTCACCGGACAGACTAACAGATACGCAGTATTTT
CASSPDRLTDTQYF
>NA|TRBV12-3/TRBV12-4|NA|TRBJ1-1|13
TGTGCCAGCAGTTCCTGGCTGAACACTGAAGCTTTCTTT
CASSSWLNTEAFF
>NA|TRBV30|NA|TRBJ2-3|13
TGTGCCTGGAGTGTGAGGGTTGGGGATACGCAGTATTTT
CAWSVRVGDTQYF
>few|TRBV12-3/TRBV12-4|NA|TRBJ2-3|15
TGTGCCAGCAGTCCTCCGGGCCCCAGGGGCGATACGCAGTATTTT
CASSPPGPRGDTQYF
>NA|TRBV6-5|NA|TRBJ2-1|14
TGTGCCAGCAGGCCCTTCCGGGACCGGAATGAGCAGTTCTTC
CASRPFRDRNEQFF
>NA|TRBV5-1|NA|TRBJ1-1|15
TGCGCCAGCAGCTGGAACGGAGCACGAAACACTGAAGCTTTCTTT
CASSWNGARNTEAFF
>NA|TRBV5-1|NA|TRBJ2-5|15
TGCGCCAGCAGCGACGACAGGGCGGGGCGCGGGACCCAGTACTTC
CASSDDRAGRGTQYF